These T cell receptor beta chains were read from a single sample in a study of control samples from healthy donors and cancer patients. Sequencing used immunoSEQ multiplex PCR; TCRdb keeps in-frame clones, though not all of them. The data show approximately 150,000 clones, approximately 94% seen once. The source material was blood. The receptors stem from a woman in her late teens or twenties in good health. CDR3s include the opening cysteine and the closing phenylalanine or tryptophan. Each record gives: J gene, V gene, clone size, D gene, CDR3 DNA, CDR3 protein. The D gene is left open where the match is weak. The size of a clone is reported for some rows only, either as once, few or many, or as a class for expanded clones.

TRBJ1-2,TRBV25-1,.,TRBD1,TGTGCCAGCAGTGAATTAGGGGGTCAGGGGGCTGGATACACCTTC,CASSELGGQGAGYTF
TRBJ1-1,TRBV5-6,.,.,TGTGCCAGCAGCTTTTTAGTCATGAACACTGAAGCTTTCTTT,CASSFLVMNTEAFF
TRBJ1-1,TRBV5-4,.,.,TGTGCCAGCACCCAAGACAGAGAGAACACTGAAGCTTTCTTT,CASTQDRENTEAFF
TRBJ1-2,TRBV21-1,.,.,TGTGCCAGCAGCTCTCCGGGACAGGGACCTGACCTCTACACCTTC,CASSSPGQGPDLYTF
TRBJ2-5,TRBV3-1/TRBV3-2,.,.,TGTGCCAGCACCACGCTACGAAACAGGATTGGGGAGACCCAGTACTTC,CASTTLRNRIGETQYF
TRBJ1-2,TRBV6-4,.,.,TGTGCCAGCAGTGAGATTAGGGGAGGGGTAATCGCCAGCTATGGCTACACCTTC,CASSEIRGGVIASYGYTF
TRBJ2-1,TRBV27,once,.,TGTGCCAGCAGTTCCCTTGGTGTAGCGAGCTACAATGAGCAGTTCTTC,CASSSLGVASYNEQFF
TRBJ2-5,TRBV19,.,.,TGTGCCAGTACCCGGACCCTCGGAAAGGAGACCCAGTACTTC,CASTRTLGKETQYF
TRBJ2-7,TRBV6-5,.,.,TGTGCCAGCCGGGAGAGGTGGGACGAGCAGTACTTC,CASRERWDEQYF
TRBJ2-6,TRBV6-5,.,.,TGTGCCACCCGCGGCTCTGGGGCCAACGTCCTGACTTTC,CATRGSGANVLTF
TRBJ1-2,TRBV18,.,.,TGTGCCAGCTCACCGGGCAGCCACTATGGCTACACCTTC,CASSPGSHYGYTF
TRBJ1-5,TRBV19,.,.,TGTGCCAGTAGTATTCAGGGGCAGACTAATAGCAATCAGCCCCAGCATTTT,CASSIQGQTNSNQPQHF
TRBJ1-6,TRBV28,.,TRBD1,TGTGCCAGCAGTTCCCCACGGAAGTCGGACAGGGCGGTGAATTCACCCCTCCACTTT,CASSSPRKSDRAVNSPLHF
TRBJ1-3,TRBV20-1,.,.,TGCGCGACAGTCCATGGAAACACCATATATTTT,CATVHGNTIYF
TRBJ2-2,TRBV19,once,.,TGTGCCAGTAGTATTTCCTCAGGTGCGGGCACCGGGGAGCTGTTTTTT,CASSISSGAGTGELFF
TRBJ2-3,TRBV6-4,.,.,TGTGCCAGCAGTGACTCGGCCGGTGGGTTTCGAGAACTAGCTGGAGATACGCAGTATTTT,CASSDSAGGFRELAGDTQYF
TRBJ2-3,TRBV5-4,.,.,TGTGCCAGCAGCTTGGAACTAACCCGCACAGATACGCAGTATTTT,CASSLELTRTDTQYF
TRBJ1-1,TRBV4-1,once,.,TGCGCCAGCAGCCAAGGGGAGGGGCCGGACACTGAAGCTTTCTTT,CASSQGEGPDTEAFF
TRBJ1-5,TRBV5-3,.,.,TGTGCCAGAAGCTTTCTCCCGGACCTTAGACTCCAGCGGGGGGTATATAGCAATCAGCCCCAGCATTTT,CARSFLPDLRLQRGVYSNQPQHF
TRBJ2-7,TRBV11-2,.,.,TGTGCCAGCAGCTTCCCGGGGCCGGGGGTCGAGCAGTACTTC,CASSFPGPGVEQYF
TRBJ1-1,TRBV7-2,.,.,TGTGCCAGCAGCCCGACGCGGCGTACGAACACTGAAGCTTTCTTT,CASSPTRRTNTEAFF
TRBJ1-1,TRBV7-9,.,.,TGTGCCAGCAGCTTATGGGGACGCCTGGGACTTTTCTTT,CASSLWGRLGLFF
TRBJ1-3,TRBV7-9,.,.,TGTGCCAGCACCCCCGGGCCGGGAAACACCATATATTTT,CASTPGPGNTIYF
TRBJ1-3,TRBV27,.,.,TGTGCCAGCAGACCCGGGTGGAGGTCCTCTGGAAACACCATATATTTT,CASRPGWRSSGNTIYF
TRBJ1-1,TRBV5-6,.,.,TGTGCCAGCAGCCCCCTGGGGGGCATATGGAACACTGAAGCTTTCTTT,CASSPLGGIWNTEAFF
TRBJ1-4,TRBV11-2,once,.,TGTGCCAGCAGTTCGCAGGGTAATGAAAAACTGTTTTTT,CASSSQGNEKLFF
TRBJ1-2,TRBV28,.,.,TGTGCCAGCAGTTATGACCCCCCGGCGCAAGGCTACACCTTC,CASSYDPPAQGYTF
TRBJ1-1,TRBV6-5,.,TRBD1,TGTGCCAGCAGTTATGGGAGGGGGCGGGGCACTGAAGCTTTCTTT,CASSYGRGRGTEAFF
TRBJ2-7,TRBV5-4,.,.,TGTGCCAGCAGCTTTTTGGAGGGATCCTTAGAGCAGTACTTC,CASSFLEGSLEQYF
TRBJ1-5,TRBV5-1,.,.,TGCGCCAGCAGCTTGGCCGGGGGAGGACAGCCCCAGCATTTT,CASSLAGGGQPQHF
TRBJ2-7,TRBV27,.,TRBD2,TGTGCCAGCAGTCTCCACGGACTAGCGGGAGGATTAGAGCAGTACTTC,CASSLHGLAGGLEQYF
TRBJ1-6,TRBV5-1,.,TRBD1,TGCGCCAGCAGCGATAAGACAGGGGGCTTTAATTCACCCCTCCACTTT,CASSDKTGGFNSPLHF
TRBJ2-6,TRBV10-2,.,TRBD1,TGCGCCAGCAGTTCGGATTTCGGGGACAGGGATATTGGGGCCAACGTCCTGACTTTC,CASSSDFGDRDIGANVLTF
TRBJ1-1,TRBV28,once,.,TGTGCCAGCAGTTCCCCGGAGGGCACTGAAGCTTTCTTT,CASSSPEGTEAFF
TRBJ2-3,TRBV6-6,.,.,TGTGCCAGCAGTTACGCGGCAGATACGCAGTATTTT,CASSYAADTQYF
TRBJ1-2,TRBV27,.,.,TGTGCCAGCAGTTTAACAGGGAGCAGCTACACCTTC,CASSLTGSSYTF
TRBJ1-5,TRBV7-6,few,.,TGTGCCAGCAGCTTATTGGCGGGGCTCAATCAGCCCCAGCATTTT,CASSLLAGLNQPQHF
TRBJ2-7,TRBV13,.,.,TGTGCCAGCAGCCTCCCCTACGAGCAGTACTTC,CASSLPYEQYF
TRBJ1-2,TRBV7-9,once,.,TGTGCCAGCAGCTTAAGAGATCGGGGCTACACCTTC,CASSLRDRGYTF
TRBJ1-3,TRBV19,once,.,TGTGCCAGTAGTGCCGGACGGAGGGTAGGAAACACCATATATTTT,CASSAGRRVGNTIYF
TRBJ1-6,TRBV7-2,once,.,TGTGCCAGCAGCTTAGGGCCAGGGAGGAATTCACCCCTCCACTTT,CASSLGPGRNSPLHF
TRBJ2-5,TRBV2,.,.,TGTGCCAGCTTACGGGGAAGGATAAGGGAGACCCAGTACTTC,CASLRGRIRETQYF
TRBJ2-7,TRBV9,.,.,TGTGCCAGCAGCTCGGGGGAAGCAAAATCTTCCTACGAGCAGTACTTC,CASSSGEAKSSYEQYF
TRBJ2-5,TRBV10-3,.,.,TGTGCCATCAGTGAGTCCCTTGAGACCCAGTACTTC,CAISESLETQYF
TRBJ1-6,TRBV5-6,.,.,TGTGCCAGCAGCTTGGGGAGGCGGAGCTCCTATAATTCACCCCTCCACTTT,CASSLGRRSSYNSPLHF
TRBJ2-7,TRBV2,.,.,TGTGCCAGCAGGGACACTCCCTACGAGCAGTACTTC,CASRDTPYEQYF
TRBJ1-1,TRBV6-2/TRBV6-3,.,.,TGTGCCAGCAGTCACCCATGGAGGGACACTGAAGCTTTCTTT,CASSHPWRDTEAFF
TRBJ1-2,TRBV11-2,.,.,TGTGCCAGCCCCTATGGCCGGAGAAACTATGGCTACACCTTC,CASPYGRRNYGYTF
TRBJ1-4,TRBV6-2/TRBV6-3,.,.,TGTGCCAGCAGTTATCTGGGGGGCCGGGAAAAACTGTTTTTT,CASSYLGGREKLFF